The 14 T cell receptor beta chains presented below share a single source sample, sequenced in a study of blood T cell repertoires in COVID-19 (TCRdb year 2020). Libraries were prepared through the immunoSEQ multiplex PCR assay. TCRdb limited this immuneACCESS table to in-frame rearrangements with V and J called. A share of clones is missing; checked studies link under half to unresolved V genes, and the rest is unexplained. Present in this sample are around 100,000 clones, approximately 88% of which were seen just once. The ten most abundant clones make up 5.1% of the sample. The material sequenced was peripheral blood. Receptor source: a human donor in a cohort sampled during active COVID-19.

The CDR3 coding sequence is TGTGCCAGCAGCTTAGTACAACAGGCCATCGAGCAGTACTTC. This codes for CASSLVQQAIEQYF. This sequence joins TRBV7-2 and TRBJ2-7; D may be TRBD1 (5 bases). The V end was cut by 1 base, the J end by 6 bases, with 13 bases between. The CDR3 consists of 14 residues. The germline gives CDR1 SGHTA, CDR2 FQGNSA.

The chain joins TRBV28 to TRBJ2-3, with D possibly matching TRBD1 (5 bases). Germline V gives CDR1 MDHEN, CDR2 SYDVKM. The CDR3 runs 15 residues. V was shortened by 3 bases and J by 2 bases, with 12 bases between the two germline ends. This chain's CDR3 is CASSFLDRNTDTQYF. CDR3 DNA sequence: TGTGCCAGCAGTTTCCTTGACAGAAACACAGATACGCAGTATTTT.

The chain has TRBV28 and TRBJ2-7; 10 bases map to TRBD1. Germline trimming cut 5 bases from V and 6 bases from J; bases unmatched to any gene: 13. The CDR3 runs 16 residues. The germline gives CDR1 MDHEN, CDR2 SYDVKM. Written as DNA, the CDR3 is TGTGCCAGCAGTCTCGTACGGGACAGGGGATCCAGCGAGCAGTACTTC. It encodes CASSLVRDRGSSEQYF. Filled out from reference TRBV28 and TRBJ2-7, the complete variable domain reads DVKVTQSSRYLVKRTGEKVFLECVQDMDHENMFWYRQDPGLGLRLIYFSYDVKMKEKGDIPEGYSVSREKKERFSLILESASTNQTSMYLCASSLVRDRGSSEQYFGPGTRLTVT.

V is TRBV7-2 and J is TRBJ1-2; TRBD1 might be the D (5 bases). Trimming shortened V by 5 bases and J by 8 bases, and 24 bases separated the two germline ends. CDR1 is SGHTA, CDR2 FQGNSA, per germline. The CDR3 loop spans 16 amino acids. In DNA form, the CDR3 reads TGTGCCAGCAGCCCAAAACGGGGGGGAGGGGCGAGCGGCTACACCTTC. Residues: CASSPKRGGGASGYTF. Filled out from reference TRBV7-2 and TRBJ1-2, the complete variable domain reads GAGVSQSPSNKVTEKGKDVELRCDPISGHTALYWYRQSLGQGLEFLIYFQGNSAPDKSGLPSDRFSAERTGGSVSTLTIQRTQQEDSAVYLCASSPKRGGGASGYTFGSGTRLTVV.

The CDR3: CASSPGTSGSPQETQYF. CDR3 sequence (DNA): TGTGCCAGCAGCCCAGGGACTAGCGGGAGCCCCCAAGAGACCCAGTACTTC. J is TRBJ2-5 and V is TRBV3-1 (or the pseudogene TRBV3-2); 14 bases align to TRBD2. Germline CDR1 and CDR2: LGHDT and YNNKEL (reference sequence). The CDR3 has 17 amino acids. V lost 4 bases to trimming and J lost 1 base; unmatched junction nucleotides: 5.

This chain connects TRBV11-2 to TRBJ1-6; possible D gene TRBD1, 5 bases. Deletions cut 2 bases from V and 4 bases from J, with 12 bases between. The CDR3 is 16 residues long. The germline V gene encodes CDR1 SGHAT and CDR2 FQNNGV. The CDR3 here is CASSLTGDVYNSPLHF. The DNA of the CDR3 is TGTGCCAGCAGCTTAACAGGCGACGTATATAATTCACCCCTCCACTTT.

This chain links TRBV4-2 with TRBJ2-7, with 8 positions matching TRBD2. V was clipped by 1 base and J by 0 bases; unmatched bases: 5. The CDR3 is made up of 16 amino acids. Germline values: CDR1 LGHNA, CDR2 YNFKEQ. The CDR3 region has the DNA TGTGCCAGCAGCCAAGTGGCCGGGACTAGCTCCTACGAGCAGTACTTC. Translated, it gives CASSQVAGTSSYEQYF.

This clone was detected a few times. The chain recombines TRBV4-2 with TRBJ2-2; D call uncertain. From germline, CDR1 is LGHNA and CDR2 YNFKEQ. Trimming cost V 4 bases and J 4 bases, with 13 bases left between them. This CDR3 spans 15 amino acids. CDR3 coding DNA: TGTGCCAGCAGCCTTACGACTCAATCCACCGGGGAGCTGTTTTTT. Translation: CASSLTTQSTGELFF.

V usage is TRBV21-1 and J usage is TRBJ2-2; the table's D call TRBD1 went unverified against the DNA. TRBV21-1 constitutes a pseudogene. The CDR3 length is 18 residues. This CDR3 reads CASSPGQILDRNTGELFF. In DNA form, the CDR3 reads TGTGCCAGCTCCCCCGGACAAATTCTGGACCGGAACACCGGGGAGCTGTTTTTT.

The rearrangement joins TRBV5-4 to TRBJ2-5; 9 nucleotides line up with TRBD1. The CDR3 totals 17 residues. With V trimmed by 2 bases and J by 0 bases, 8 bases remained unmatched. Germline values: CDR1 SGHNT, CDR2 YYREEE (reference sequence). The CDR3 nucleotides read TGTGCCAGCAGCTTACCAACGACAGGGGGGTACCAAGAGACCCAGTACTTC. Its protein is CASSLPTTGGYQETQYF.

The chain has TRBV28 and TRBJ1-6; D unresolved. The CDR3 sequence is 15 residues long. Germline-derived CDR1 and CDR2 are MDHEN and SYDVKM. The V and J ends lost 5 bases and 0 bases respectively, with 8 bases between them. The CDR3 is CASSPSSSYNSPLHF. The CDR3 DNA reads TGTGCCAGCAGTCCCTCGAGCTCCTATAATTCACCCCTCCACTTT.

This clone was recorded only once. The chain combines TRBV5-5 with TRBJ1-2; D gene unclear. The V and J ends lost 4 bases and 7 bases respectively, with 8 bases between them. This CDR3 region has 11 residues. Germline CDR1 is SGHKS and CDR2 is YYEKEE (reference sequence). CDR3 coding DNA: TGTGCCAGCAGCAACGAGGGTGGCTACACCTTC. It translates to CASSNEGGYTF.

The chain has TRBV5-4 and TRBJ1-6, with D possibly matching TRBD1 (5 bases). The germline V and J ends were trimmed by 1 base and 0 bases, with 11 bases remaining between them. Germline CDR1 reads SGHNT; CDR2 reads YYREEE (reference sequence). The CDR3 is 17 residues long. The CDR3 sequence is CASSLSGGSSYNSPLHF. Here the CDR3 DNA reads TGTGCCAGCAGCTTGAGTGGGGGGAGCTCCTATAATTCACCCCTCCACTTT.

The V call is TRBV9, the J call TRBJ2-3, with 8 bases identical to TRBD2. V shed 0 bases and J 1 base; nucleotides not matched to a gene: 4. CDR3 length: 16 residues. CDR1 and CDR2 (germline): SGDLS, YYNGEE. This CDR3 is CASSVEPSGRTDTQYF. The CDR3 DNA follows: TGTGCCAGCAGCGTAGAGCCTAGCGGGCGCACAGATACGCAGTATTTT.